This T cell receptor beta chain emerged from a study of blood T cells in healthy people across ages. Findings of the study overall: PBMCs that were unsorted prevented a conclusive naive versus antigen-experienced comparison.

Alongside a J-beta primer mix, a sample-barcoded 5' primer served in a second PCR lasting about 7 to 12 cycles. TCRdb itself ran the 5' RACE reads through MiXCR, one entry per CDR3 protein. The sample includes about 680,000 distinct CDR3 sequences, 45% to 50% of them seen just once. Comment on this clonotype: Its antigen is still unknown. One junction end does not reproduce the germline sequence, and a read error may be involved.

Sample donors were healthy Caucasian individuals that came from Russia, aged roughly 6 to 100. Germline V lookup: CDR1 SGHDN, CDR2 FVKESK. This CDR3 comprises 11 residues. Source material: blood. This TCR was sampled from a woman aged 55-70 years in good health. The chain joins TRBV14 to TRBJ1-1, with D maybe TRBD1 (5 bases). The DNA of the CDR3 is TGTGCCATCAGCCAGGGTCCTGAAGCTTTCTTT. As protein: CAISQGPEAFF.